This T cell receptor (beta chain) was profiled in a study of blood T cell repertoires in COVID-19. For the study at large: Italy, Spain and the United States were the sources of the convalescent and acute COVID-19 samples. PBMCs, B-cell-depleted T cells, or T cells provided the cDNA or gDNA that made up the material.

TCRdb's copy holds only in-frame clones and misses some; the assay was immunoSEQ multiplex PCR. The sample contains 200,000 to 300,000 clones, 75% to 90% of which appear only once. This CDR3 spans 15 amino acids. The sequencing sample was made of peripheral blood. This receptor was obtained from a woman aged 40-49 years who had recovered from COVID-19. This sequence joins TRBV12-2 and TRBJ1-6. TRBV12-2 is annotated as a pseudogene. As DNA, the CDR3 is TGTGCAAGTCGCTTAGAGAGCTCCTATAATTCACCCCTCCACTTT. Protein: CASRLESSYNSPLHF.